These T cell receptor beta chains were read from a single sample in a study of response to subunit inactivated influenza vaccine. MiXCR was run by TCRdb on the RT-PCR reads, yielding one entry per CDR3 protein. The sample carries hundreds of thousands of distinct CDR3 sequences, over 9% recorded once. The same specimen was also included in a second study, on T cells expressing NK-cell markers.

Sequencing used PBMCs from blood, obtained on the day of vaccination. The receptors originated from a man in his forties or fifties who received an inactivated influenza vaccine. CDR3s leave out the opening cysteine and the closing phenylalanine or tryptophan.

V	CDR3
TRBV5-6	ASSLEWGQGGYEQY
TRBV7-8	ASSLAPKRTGIENEKLF
TRBV7-2	ASSPGPYTGELF
TRBV28	ASSAWGQDVDEQY
TRBV4-3	ASSSQTGSNTEAF
TRBV3-1	ASSQVLAGGLHNEQF
TRBV5-5	ASSLVETGGTYNEQF
TRBV10-3	AISERASGREQF
TRBV7-9	ATTGSSYNEQF
TRBV4-3	ASSHVGIETQY
TRBV2	AMRTPRGAGELF
TRBV10-3	AASTSSSEQY
TRBV14	ASSRGTYNEQF
TRBV15	ATSRVRYNEQF
TRBV5-1	ASSGYLATGGELF
TRBV19	ASSMGPGEYEQY
TRBV11-2	ASSHEVGYTEAF
TRBV11-1	ASSSRRSAGSSYNEQF
TRBV27	ASSPRGLAGRDYEQY
TRBV20-1	SAREGTGGVYEQY
TRBV6-1	ASSPLRGEQETQY
TRBV12-3/TRBV12-4	ASRASGSTTDTQY